The entry that follows covers one TCR beta chain sequence. V lost 6 bases, J lost 2 bases, and 9 bases stayed unmatched. In germline, CDR1 is SNHLY, CDR2 FYNNEI. The CDR3 has 16 amino acids. These data are taken from a study of blood T cell repertoires in COVID-19. The overall study: The analysed material was cDNA or gDNA that came from T cells, B-cell-depleted T cells, or PBMCs.

Original processing methods: Counts of nucleated cells, estimated from reference gene primer amplification, were obtained. Profiled with immunoSEQ multiplex PCR; TCRdb holds only in-frame clones, not every one. D and trimming were read from the DNA, whereas the V and J calls and clone size are those reported in that table. This sample carries approximately 260,000 clones, around 85% of them seen once, and the ten largest clones take roughly 9.6%. This TCR was sampled from a woman of 80 years or more with acute or convalescent COVID-19. The chain joins TRBV2 to TRBJ1-5; 8 bases fit TRBD1. Sequenced input: peripheral blood. CDR3 DNA: TGTGCCAGCAGGTTAGACAGGGGCGCTGGCAATCAGCCCCAGCATTTT. Its translation: CASRLDRGAGNQPQHF.